Each of the 21 T cell receptor beta chains below was sequenced from the same sample in a study of Tregs in tolerant kidney transplant recipients. TCRdb keeps only in-frame clones here, not all; method: immunoSEQ multiplex PCR. The table includes about 94,000 clones, approximately 94% detected once. Sequenced here: CD4+ T cells from blood, sampled before the transplant. The receptors here all came from a human donor who received a combined kidney and bone marrow transplant.

V and J are TRBV2 and TRBJ2-7; 8 bases agree with TRBD1. The V and J ends lost 6 bases and 4 bases, in that order; junction bases with no gene match: 2. In germline, CDR1 is SNHLY, CDR2 FYNNEI. The CDR3 length is 12 residues. The DNA of the CDR3 is TGTGCCAGCAGAAGACAGGGGTACGAGCAGTACTTC. This encodes CASRRQGYEQYF.

In its sample, this clone was seen once. The V gene is TRBV7-2, the J gene TRBJ2-3, with 10 bases that match TRBD2. Germline assignment: CDR1 SGHTA and CDR2 FQGNSA. The CDR3 extends over 15 amino acids. Trimming took 0 bases from V and 6 from J; bases not matched to a gene: 3. Here the CDR3 reads CASSLASGRTDTQYF. In nucleotides, the CDR3 is TGTGCCAGCAGCTTAGCTAGCGGGAGGACGGATACGCAGTATTTT.

The rearrangement uses TRBV19 and TRBJ2-7, with 11 bases identical to TRBD1. From germline, CDR1 is LNHDA and CDR2 SQIVND (reference sequence). V lost 5 bases and J lost 1; bases outside the gene matches: 4. The CDR3 length is 15 residues. CDR3 sequence (DNA): TGTGCCAGTAGTCAAAGGGACAGGGGGTCCTACGAGCAGTACTTC. Translating it yields CASSQRDRGSYEQYF.

V is TRBV7-9 and J is TRBJ1-2; TRBD1 might be the D (6 bases). CDR1 and CDR2 (germline): SEHNR, FQNEAQ (reference sequence). The CDR3 loop spans 17 amino acids. Trimming stripped 1 base from V and 1 base from J, with 16 bases between. The CDR3 sequence is CASSLDLRTAINYGYTF. CDR3 DNA: TGTGCCAGCAGCTTAGACCTACGGACAGCGATTAACTATGGCTACACCTTC.

This clone appeared a single time. The chain uses TRBV5-1 and TRBJ2-7, with 9 bases that match TRBD2. The germline V gene has CDR1 SGHRS and CDR2 YFSETQ. V dropped 4 bases and J dropped 6; count of bases not matched to a gene: 14. The CDR3 has 16 residues. The CDR3 is CASSPALGLALGEQYF. The CDR3 DNA is TGCGCCAGCAGCCCCGCCCTCGGACTAGCGCTCGGCGAGCAGTACTTC.

This clone was counted a single time. V gene TRBV10-1 combines with J gene TRBJ1-5, with 9 bases that match TRBD1. The germline V gene has CDR1 WNHNN and CDR2 SYGVQD (reference sequence). Trimming cost V 8 bases and J 3 bases; bases outside gene matches: 8. The length of the CDR3 is 15 residues. For the CDR3, the DNA is TGCGCCAGCTCCCGGGACAGGGCCCCCAATCAGCCCCAGCATTTT. Protein: CASSRDRAPNQPQHF.

The chain employs TRBV6-1 and TRBJ2-3; D is undetermined. V gave up 8 bases and J gave up 4 bases, with 13 bases separating them. Germline V lookup: CDR1 MNHNS, CDR2 SASEGT. The CDR3 consists of 13 residues. The CDR3 coding sequence is TGTGCCAGCTCCGAGTTAATCGCAGATACGCAGTATTTT. Translation gives CASSELIADTQYF.

The chain recombines TRBV4-2 with TRBJ1-1; the D is unclear. Trimming took 1 base from V and 0 from J, leaving 15 bases between them. CDR1 and CDR2 from the germline V gene are LGHNA and YNFKEQ. The length of the CDR3 is 17 residues. The CDR3 protein is CASSQVAGNRLNTEAFF. In nucleotides, the CDR3 is TGTGCCAGCAGCCAAGTAGCCGGGAACCGCTTGAACACTGAAGCTTTCTTT.

The V call is TRBV19, the J call TRBJ1-5; 7 nucleotides line up with TRBD1. Per germline, CDR1 LNHDA and CDR2 SQIVND (reference sequence). The CDR3 runs to 14 residues. Trimming at V came to 4 bases and at J to 4 bases, leaving 4 bases not matched to a gene. CDR3: CASSRDSWNQPQHF. CDR3 sequence (DNA): TGTGCCAGTAGTAGGGACAGTTGGAATCAGCCCCAGCATTTT.

This chain connects TRBV5-4 to TRBJ2-3, with no clear D. Germline lookup yields CDR1 SGHNT and CDR2 YYREEE (reference sequence). Trimming removed 4 bases from V and 0 bases from J, with 9 bases in between. The CDR3 sequence is 14 residues long. The CDR3, as DNA: TGTGCCAGCAGCGATGCCCAGAGCACAGATACGCAGTATTTT. This sequence encodes CASSDAQSTDTQYF.

The rearrangement joins TRBV7-8 to TRBJ2-7, with TRBD1 matching over 7 bases. Germline V gene lookup returns CDR1 SGHVS and CDR2 FQNEAQ. CDR3 size: 16 residues. The junction had 11 bases not matched to a gene; V was cut back by 6 bases and J by 0 bases. CDR3 region: CASSLRGHPNSYEQYF. CDR3 coding DNA: TGTGCCAGCAGTCTAAGGGGGCATCCGAACTCCTACGAGCAGTACTTC.

The chain uses TRBV5-1 and TRBJ2-6, with D uncertain. V gave up 0 bases and J gave up 0 bases, with 4 bases separating them. From germline, CDR1 is SGHRS and CDR2 YFSETQ. The CDR3 runs to 15 residues. The CDR3 bases are TGCGCCAGCAGCTTGGGGGCCTCTGGGGCCAACGTCCTGACTTTC. This sequence encodes CASSLGASGANVLTF.

The rearrangement joins TRBV27 to TRBJ1-1, with 7 bases identical to TRBD1. Germline CDR1 and CDR2: MNHEY and SMNVEV (reference sequence). The ends lost 3 bases at V and 4 bases at J; junction bases unmatched: 2. CDR3 length equals 13 residues. The CDR3 DNA follows: TGTGCCAGCAGTTTCTCAGGGGGCACTGAAGCTTTCTTT. It encodes CASSFSGGTEAFF.

V and J are TRBV10-2 and TRBJ2-7, with 10 bases lining up with TRBD2. Germline V lookup: CDR1 WSHSY, CDR2 SAAADI. J lost 2 bases, V lost 6 bases, and 13 bases had no gene match. The CDR3 covers 17 residues. The CDR3 nucleotides read TGCGCCAGCAGGCCAACCTTTGGACTAGCGGCAACCTACGAGCAGTACTTC. Amino acid sequence: CASRPTFGLAATYEQYF.

The rearrangement joins TRBV9 to TRBJ1-6, with D possibly being TRBD1 (6 bases). The germline V gene encodes CDR1 SGDLS and CDR2 YYNGEE. V shed 0 bases and J shed 5 bases, with 9 bases lying between them. CDR3 length: 15 residues. The CDR3, as DNA: TGTGCCAGCAGCGTAGCGGCAGGGGATAATTCACCCCTCCACTTT. It codes for CASSVAAGDNSPLHF.

The chain is built from TRBV11-2 and TRBJ1-6, with D hard to call. The germline V gene has CDR1 SGHAT and CDR2 FQNNGV. Trimming left V 4 bases short and J 9 bases short, with 13 bases between. This CDR3 is 14 amino acids long. This CDR3 is CASSSNSVGSPLHF. DNA for the CDR3: TGTGCCAGCAGCTCCAACAGTGTGGGTTCACCCCTCCACTTT.

CDR3 sequence reads: CASSFGTASTDTQYF. The CDR3 nucleotides read TGCGCCAGCAGCTTTGGGACTGCTAGCACAGATACGCAGTATTTT. The chain joins TRBV5-1 to TRBJ2-3; D possibly corresponds to TRBD2 (6 bases). This CDR3 contains 15 residues. The germline V and J ends were trimmed by 2 bases and 0 bases, with 10 bases remaining between them. Looked up from germline, CDR1 is SGHRS and CDR2 is YFSETQ. The full variable domain, with the rest looked up from reference TRBV5-1 and TRBJ2-3, is KAGVTQTPRYLIKTRGQQVTLSCSPISGHRSVSWYQQTPGQGLQFLFEYFSETQRNKGNFPGRFSGRQFSNSRSEMNVSTLELGDSALYLCASSFGTASTDTQYFGPGTRLTVL.

CDR3 amino acids: CASSLGGGQYF. DNA for the CDR3: TGTGCCAGCAGCTTAGGGGGAGGCCAGTACTTC. The V and J genes are TRBV7-6 and TRBJ2-5, with D perhaps TRBD2 (6 bases). The CDR3 length is 11 residues. The ends were cut back, 1 base at V and 10 bases at J, with 7 bases in the middle. Germline V gene sequence: CDR1 SGHVS, CDR2 FNYEAQ.

The chain combines TRBV6-5 with TRBJ2-4, with 9 bases matching TRBD2. The CDR3 has 15 amino acids. Germline V gives CDR1 MNHEY, CDR2 SVGAGI. V lost 4 bases, J lost 8 bases, and 9 bases stayed unmatched. CDR3 sequence (DNA): TGTGCCAGCAGTTTAGCGGGGGCCGGTTCTTACATTCAGTACTTC. Residues: CASSLAGAGSYIQYF.

The DNA for the CDR3 is TGTGCCAGTAGTATATCAGGACTAGCGGGGGATATCGATACGCAGTATTTT. Protein product: CASSISGLAGDIDTQYF. This chain links TRBV19 with TRBJ2-3; 13 bases align to TRBD2. In germline, CDR1 is LNHDA, CDR2 SQIVND (reference sequence). The length of the CDR3 is 17 residues. The V segment lost 2 bases and the J segment 6 bases; nucleotides outside the gene matches: 8.

This clone appeared once. J is TRBJ2-3 and V is TRBV4-3, with 13 bases aligning to TRBD2. The CDR3 is 18 amino acids. The germline CDR1 and CDR2 sequences are LGHNA and YSLEER. Losses at the gene ends were 1 base for V and 6 bases for J; bases not matched to a gene: 10. DNA of the CDR3: TGCGCCAGCAGCCAAGCGGGGGTGACTAGCGGGAGGTTTGATACGCAGTATTTT. This codes for CASSQAGVTSGRFDTQYF.